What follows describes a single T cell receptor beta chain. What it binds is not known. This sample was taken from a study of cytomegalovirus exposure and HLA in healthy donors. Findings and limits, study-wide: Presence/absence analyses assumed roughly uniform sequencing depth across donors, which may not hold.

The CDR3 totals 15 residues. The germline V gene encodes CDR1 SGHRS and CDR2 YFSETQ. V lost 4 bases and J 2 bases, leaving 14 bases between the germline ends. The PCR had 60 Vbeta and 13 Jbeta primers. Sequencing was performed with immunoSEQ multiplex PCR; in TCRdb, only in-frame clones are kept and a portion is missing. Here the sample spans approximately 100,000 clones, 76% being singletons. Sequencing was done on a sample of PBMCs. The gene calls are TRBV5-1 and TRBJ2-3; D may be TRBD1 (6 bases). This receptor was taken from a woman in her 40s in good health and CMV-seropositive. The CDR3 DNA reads TGCGCCAGCAGCCCACAGGGCGAGGACACAGATACGCAGTATTTT. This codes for CASSPQGEDTDTQYF.